These 26 T cell receptor beta chains were sequenced from one sample in a study of blood T cells in healthy people across ages (dated by TCRdb to 2015 to 2017). The library was built by means of 5' RACE. Sequencing was carried out with an Illumina HiSeq 2500. The second PCR ran for about 7 to 11 cycles and used a J-beta primer mix along with a sample-barcoded 5' primer. TCRdb trimmed public reads at Q25 via fastp, called clones via MiXCR and kept in-frame beta chains. Under each unique CDR3 protein, matching rows form one entry showing the most common genes and DNA. The sample table contains about 1,400,000 distinct CDR3 sequences; only one count was recorded for around two fifths of them. Under 8% of the sample comes from the top ten. Sequenced input: blood. The receptor set was obtained from a woman under 30 in good health.

This clonotype was counted a few times. The V gene is TRBV12-3 or TRBV12-4, the J gene TRBJ1-4; D may be TRBD1 (5 bases). V shed 1 base and J shed 4 bases, with 7 bases lying between them. The CDR3 runs to 14 residues. This chain's CDR3 is CASSLVGDNEKLFF. The DNA of the CDR3 is TGTGCCAGCAGTTTAGTGGGGGATAATGAAAAACTGTTTTTT.

V and J are TRBV6-2 or TRBV6-3 and TRBJ2-7; a weak D match, TRBD2 (5 bases). The V gene lost 7 bases and the J gene lost 1 base, with 14 bases spanning the gap. CDR1 and CDR2 (germline): MNHEY, SVGEGT. The CDR3 covers 14 residues. The CDR3 region is CASIGGYPSYEQYF. CDR3 sequence (DNA): TGTGCCAGCATCGGCGGGTACCCTTCCTACGAGCAGTACTTC.

This clonotype was observed a handful of times. The chain recombines TRBV4-1 with TRBJ2-3; D not resolved. Trimming took 4 bases from V and 6 from J, leaving 11 bases between them. Germline V gives CDR1 MGHRA, CDR2 YSYEKL. This CDR3 region has 13 residues. CDR3 loop: CASSRLPTDTQYF. CDR3 sequence (DNA): TGCGCCAGCAGCCGCCTCCCTACTGATACGCAGTATTTT.

The chain links TRBV20-1 to TRBJ2-1; D perhaps matches TRBD2 (7 bases). Germline V gene sequence: CDR1 DFQATT, CDR2 SNEGSKA (reference sequence). V shed 3 bases and J shed 5 bases, with 20 bases lying between them. The CDR3 runs 16 residues. CDR3 sequence (DNA): TGCAGTGCTAGGGTATTTGGCGGGGGCCGAAACAATGAGCAGTTCTTC. Translation gives CSARVFGGGRNNEQFF.

This clonotype was detected only a few times. This sequence joins TRBV12-3 or TRBV12-4 and TRBJ2-1; D is possibly TRBD2 (6 bases). Trimming cost V 1 base and J 9 bases, with 10 bases left between them. This CDR3 spans 13 amino acids. CDR3 region: CASSLGRGVEQFF. The CDR3 DNA is TGTGCCAGCAGTTTAGGGCGGGGTGTTGAGCAGTTCTTC.

This rearrangement joins TRBV6-6 to TRBJ1-1, with 8 bases lining up with TRBD1. In germline, CDR1 is MNHNY, CDR2 SVGAGI (reference sequence). The CDR3 sequence is 15 residues long. The V segment lost 7 bases and the J segment 1 base; nucleotides outside the gene matches: 8. CDR3: CASTPGTGQNTEAFF. In DNA form, the CDR3 reads TGTGCCAGCACCCCAGGGACAGGTCAGAACACTGAAGCTTTCTTT.

The chain couples TRBV6-5 to TRBJ2-1; 8 positions agree with TRBD2. Germline values: CDR1 MNHEY, CDR2 SVGAGI. CDR3 size: 19 residues. V was clipped by 0 bases and J by 5 bases; unmatched bases: 15. The DNA for the CDR3 is TGTGCCAGCAGTTACTCGTTTCGCCCAGCGGGGGTATGGAACAATGAGCAGTTCTTC. Its protein is CASSYSFRPAGVWNNEQFF.

The rearrangement links TRBV7-8 to TRBJ2-2; 7 bases fit TRBD2. This CDR3 region has 16 residues. From germline, CDR1 is SGHVS and CDR2 FQNEAQ. Trimming cost V 5 bases and J 1 base; bases outside gene matches: 7. CDR3 sequence: CASSPFGLENTGELFF. The CDR3 nucleotides read TGTGCCAGCAGCCCCTTTGGACTAGAGAACACCGGGGAGCTGTTTTTT.

This sequence joins TRBV5-6 and TRBJ1-2; D gene uncertain. From germline, CDR1 is SGHDT and CDR2 YYEEEE. The V end was cut by 4 bases, the J end by 4 bases, with 8 bases between. This CDR3 has 12 amino acids. The CDR3 spells CASSVTSYGYTF. The CDR3 DNA follows: TGTGCCAGCAGCGTCACCTCCTATGGCTACACCTTC.

The chain employs TRBV29-1 and TRBJ2-1; 10 bases are a match to TRBD1. The germline CDR1 and CDR2 sequences are SQVTM and ANQGSEA. V shed 6 bases, J shed 7 bases, and the junction held 3 bases outside the gene matches. The CDR3 has 12 residues. In nucleotides, the CDR3 is TGCAGCGTGGACAGGGGGATAAATGAGCAGTTCTTC. Its protein is CSVDRGINEQFF.

This chain uses TRBV4-1 with TRBJ2-1; 13 bases agree with TRBD2. The DNA end is more similar to TRBJ2-7, so the J call may be wrong. The CDR3 length is 18 residues. Germline V lookup: CDR1 MGHRA, CDR2 YSYEKL. The CDR3 region is CASSQPPTSGGFNNEQYF. CDR3 nucleotides: TGCGCCAGCAGCCAACCACCGACTAGCGGGGGGTTCAACAATGAGCAGTACTTC.

This clonotype was detected a few times. This chain links TRBV7-3 with TRBJ2-2; D is unresolved. Germline CDR1 reads SGHTA; CDR2 reads FQGTGA. The CDR3 loop spans 13 amino acids. The V end was cut by 5 bases, the J end by 4 bases, with 8 bases between. The CDR3: CASSVTITGELFF. The CDR3 DNA reads as TGTGCCAGCAGCGTTACAATCACCGGGGAGCTGTTTTTT.

The V call is TRBV20-1, the J call TRBJ2-5, with D maybe TRBD1 (7 bases). This CDR3 region has 13 residues. Germline V gene sequence: CDR1 DFQATT, CDR2 SNEGSKA (reference sequence). V was trimmed by 3 bases and J by 3 bases, leaving 11 bases between them. The CDR3 spells CSAREGAKETQYF. CDR3 sequence (DNA): TGCAGTGCTAGGGAGGGGGCCAAAGAGACCCAGTACTTC.

This chain uses TRBV12-3 or TRBV12-4 with TRBJ2-3; D may be TRBD2 (6 bases). The CDR3 is made up of 15 amino acids. V was pared by 6 bases and J by 4 bases, with 17 bases between. The CDR3 sequence: CASSPPGRRSDTQYF. The CDR3 DNA reads TGTGCCAGCAGCCCACCGGGGAGGAGATCAGATACGCAGTATTTT.

V usage is TRBV6-1 and J usage is TRBJ2-1; D may be TRBD2 (6 bases). The CDR3 has 15 amino acids. Trimming shortened V by 6 bases and J by 6 bases, and 18 bases separated the two germline ends. Per germline, CDR1 MNHNS and CDR2 SASEGT. CDR3 sequence (DNA): TGTGCCAGCAGATCGACCGCGGGACGACGCAATGAGCAGTTCTTC. This codes for CASRSTAGRRNEQFF.

The chain joins TRBV28 to TRBJ2-5; 11 nucleotides match TRBD1. The CDR3 spans 13 residues. CDR1 and CDR2 (germline): MDHEN, SYDVKM. Trimming cost V 8 bases and J 11 bases; bases outside gene matches: 10. The CDR3: CASGQGAYNEQYF. DNA for the CDR3: TGTGCCAGCGGACAGGGGGCCTACAATGAGCAGTACTTC.

This clonotype was picked up one time. This rearrangement joins TRBV6-1 to TRBJ2-5, with 9 bases identical to TRBD2. V trimming: 6 bases; J trimming: 2 bases; junction bases outside the gene matches: 25. This CDR3 is built from 21 residues. Germline CDR1 MNHNS, CDR2 SASEGT. The CDR3 sequence is CASRGYRLGSGRADDQETQYF. The CDR3 nucleotides are TGTGCCAGCAGAGGATATCGTCTGGGTAGCGGGAGAGCTGACGATCAAGAGACCCAGTACTTC.

The CDR3 sequence: CASRPDRGTEAFF. CDR3 in DNA: TGTGCCAGTCGGCCCGACCGGGGAACTGAAGCTTTCTTT. The gene calls are TRBV19 and TRBJ1-1; D not certain. With 8 bases removed from V and 5 bases from J, the gap between germline ends came to 15 bases. This CDR3 has 13 amino acids. Germline lookup yields CDR1 LNHDA and CDR2 SQIVND (reference sequence).

This chain uses TRBV12-3 or TRBV12-4 with TRBJ2-7; 10 bases match TRBD2. The CDR3 is 14 amino acids. With 9 bases clipped from V and 1 base from J, the junction kept 6 bases outside the gene matches. CDR3 nucleotide sequence: TGTGCCAGTGCCTTAGCGGGGGGTTCCTACGAGCAGTACTTC. It is translated as CASALAGGSYEQYF.

This clonotype was seen a handful of times. The J gene is TRBJ2-7, the V gene TRBV27; no reliable D call. CDR3 length: 11 amino acids. Germline-derived CDR1 and CDR2 are MNHEY and SMNVEV (reference sequence). Deletions cut 3 bases from V and 6 bases from J, with 6 bases between. The CDR3 spells CASSFAAEQYF. The CDR3 DNA sequence: TGTGCCAGCAGTTTCGCTGCCGAGCAGTACTTC.

This sequence joins TRBV11-1 and TRBJ2-5; D is perhaps TRBD2 (5 bases). Germline CDR1 and CDR2: SGHAT and FQDESV (reference sequence). This CDR3 contains 14 residues. Trimming removed 5 bases at V and 5 bases at J, with 15 bases between. This CDR3 is CASSRTGAVETQYF. The CDR3, as DNA: TGTGCCAGCAGCCGGACTGGTGCTGTGGAGACCCAGTACTTC.

The sample holds many counts of this clonotype. This chain uses TRBV6-5 with TRBJ2-7; D is undetermined. V shed 4 bases and J shed 2 bases, with 6 bases lying between them. Germline V CDR1 and CDR2: MNHEY, SVGAGI. There are 12 residues in the CDR3. CDR3: CASSSRTYEQYF. CDR3 nucleotide sequence: TGTGCCAGCAGTTCCAGGACCTACGAGCAGTACTTC.

This chain connects TRBV2 to TRBJ1-4; TRBD1 might be the D (6 bases). This CDR3 is 17 amino acids long. Germline lookup yields CDR1 SNHLY and CDR2 FYNNEI. Trimming shortened V by 7 bases and J by 0 bases, and 18 bases separated the two germline ends. CDR3 DNA sequence: TGTGCCAGCACCGCGGCCGTGGGGGCTGCAACTAATGAAAAACTGTTTTTT. This codes for CASTAAVGAATNEKLFF.

The V call is TRBV29-1, the J call TRBJ2-5; TRBD1 is a possible D gene (6 bases). CDR1 and CDR2 (germline): SQVTM, ANQGSEA. Trimming took off 4 bases at V and 2 bases at J, with 8 bases between the two ends. The CDR3 is made up of 12 amino acids. The CDR3 nucleotides read TGCAGCGTTGGGGGGCAGCAAGAGACCCAGTACTTC. Protein sequence: CSVGGQQETQYF.

About this clonotype itself: A much bigger clone sits one base away, suggesting this may be a read error. The rearrangement uses TRBV4-1 and TRBJ2-5; D gene ambiguous. Between the trimmed V and J ends, which lost 0 bases and 11 bases, there was a span of 22 bases. This CDR3 is 16 amino acids long. The V gene's germline CDR1 is MGHRA and CDR2 YSYEKL. The CDR3 nucleotides read TGCGCCAGCAGCCAAGAGGGCAGCCTCTCCTACAATGAGCAGTACTTC. Translation gives CASSQEGSLSYNEQYF.

This clonotype was detected only once. V gene TRBV27 combines with J gene TRBJ2-3, with 7 bases fitting TRBD1. The CDR3 is 14 amino acids. Per germline, CDR1 MNHEY and CDR2 SMNVEV (reference sequence). Trimming at V came to 7 bases and at J to 3 bases, leaving 7 bases not matched to a gene. The CDR3 region is CASTRDSRTDTQYF. In DNA form, the CDR3 reads TGTGCCAGCACTCGGGACAGTCGAACAGATACGCAGTATTTT.